A selection of T cell receptor beta chains follows, all from one sample in a study of spatial heterogeneity in lung cancer. One entry per CDR3 protein, called by TCRdb with MiXCR from the 5' RACE reads. The sample contains about 46,000 distinct CDR3 sequences, about an eighth of which appear only once. The sequencing used PBMCs, collected at follow-up. The receptors come from a male donor with early-stage non-small cell lung cancer. Both conserved end residues are part of each CDR3. The D gene is left open where the match is weak. The size of a clone is reported for some rows only, either as once, few or many, or as a class for expanded clones.

CDR3 protein	CDR3 DNA	clone size	V gene	J gene	CDR3 length	D gene
CASSRTGGANYGYTF	TGTGCCAGCAGTAGGACAGGGGGCGCGAACTATGGCTACACCTTC	many	TRBV12-3/TRBV12-4	TRBJ1-2	15	TRBD1
CSAKGQGRGTDTQYF	TGCAGTGCTAAGGGACAGGGGAGGGGGACAGATACGCAGTATTTT	few	TRBV20-1	TRBJ2-3	15	TRBD1
CASLDRGGNIQYF	TGTGCCAGTTTGGACAGGGGAGGGAACATTCAGTACTTC	-	TRBV19	TRBJ2-4	13	TRBD1
CASSLWRTSIDNEQFF	TGTGCCAGCAGTTTATGGAGGACTAGTATAGACAATGAGCAGTTCTTC	-	TRBV12-3/TRBV12-4	TRBJ2-1	16	TRBD2
CASSRPRNEQFF	TGCGCCAGCAGCCGCCCGCGGAATGAGCAGTTCTTC	many	TRBV5-1	TRBJ2-1	12	-
CASSPLAESLYEQYF	TGTGCCAGCAGTCCGCTAGCGGAAAGTCTTTACGAGCAGTACTTC	-	TRBV12-3/TRBV12-4	TRBJ2-7	15	TRBD2
CAWSESGRWRSVGNIQYF	TGTGCCTGGAGCGAGAGCGGGAGATGGCGTTCGGTGGGAAACATTCAGTACTTC	many	TRBV30	TRBJ2-4	18	TRBD2
CASSIGGRRWDTQYF	TGTGCCAGCAGCATTGGGGGCCGCCGTTGGGATACGCAGTATTTT	many	TRBV7-2	TRBJ2-3	15	-
CASRGTGGYEQYF	TGTGCCAGCAGAGGTACGGGGGGCTACGAGCAGTACTTC	many	TRBV3-1	TRBJ2-7	13	TRBD2
CAWSYRRASSAGELFF	TGTGCCTGGAGTTACCGCCGGGCCTCGTCGGCCGGGGAGCTGTTTTTT	-	TRBV30	TRBJ2-2	16	-
CASSPKSGSRESETQYF	TGTGCCAGCAGCCCAAAAAGCGGGAGTCGGGAATCGGAGACCCAGTACTTC	-	TRBV11-3	TRBJ2-5	17	TRBD2
CASSSPGLGSEQYF	TGTGCCAGCAGCTCCCCGGGACTAGGTAGCGAGCAGTACTTC	many	TRBV5-4	TRBJ2-7	14	TRBD2
CASSLRGTSVSEQYF	TGTGCCAGCAGCTTAAGAGGGACTAGCGTCTCCGAGCAGTACTTC	few	TRBV7-2	TRBJ2-7	15	TRBD2
CASRKAWGPLSYEQYF	TGTGCCAGCAGAAAAGCGTGGGGGCCCCTTTCCTACGAGCAGTACTTC	-	TRBV28	TRBJ2-7	16	-
CASSLGLAGGPSSYEQYF	TGTGCCAGCAGTTTGGGACTAGCGGGGGGTCCCAGCTCCTACGAGCAGTACTTC	few	TRBV5-6	TRBJ2-7	18	TRBD2
CASSVINSPGTGELFF	TGTGCCAGCAGCGTAATTAACAGCCCGGGGACCGGGGAGCTGTTTTTT	-	TRBV9	TRBJ2-2	16	-
CASSNRDSNTGELFF	TGCGCCAGCAGTAACCGGGACAGTAACACCGGGGAGCTGTTTTTT	-	TRBV5-1	TRBJ2-2	15	TRBD1
CASCSGTYNEQFF	TGTGCCAGCTGTAGCGGTACCTACAATGAGCAGTTCTTC	few	TRBV7-9	TRBJ2-1	13	-
CASSEGRARGAFF	TGTGCCAGCAGTGAAGGAAGGGCACGAGGGGCTTTCTTT	-	TRBV2	TRBJ1-1	13	-
CASSESGSVYEQYF	TGTGCCAGCAGTGAAAGCGGGAGTGTCTACGAGCAGTACTTC	-	TRBV6-1	TRBJ2-7	14	TRBD2
CASSPGGGVGDTQYF	TGTGCCAGCAGCCCGGGGGGCGGAGTAGGAGATACGCAGTATTTT	few	TRBV7-2	TRBJ2-3	15	-
CDISDRGADTQYF	TGTGACATCAGTGACAGGGGGGCCGATACGCAGTATTTT	-	TRBV10-3	TRBJ2-3	13	TRBD1
CASRSGAGEQFF	TGTGCCAGCAGGTCGGGAGCCGGTGAGCAGTTCTTC	-	TRBV6-5	TRBJ2-1	12	-
CASSPDFLGYTF	TGCGCCAGCAGCCCGGACTTCCTGGGCTACACCTTC	-	TRBV4-1	TRBJ1-2	12	-
CASSSGGALDTQYF	TGTGCCAGCAGTAGCGGGGGGGCCTTGGATACGCAGTATTTT	-	TRBV7-2	TRBJ2-3	14	TRBD2
CASSQEGGLSEEFF	TGTGCCAGCAGCCAAGAAGGAGGACTCTCCGAGGAGTTCTTC	-	TRBV3-1	TRBJ2-1	14	-
CASNRGATYNEQFF	TGTGCCAGTAATCGAGGGGCTACCTACAATGAGCAGTTCTTC	few	TRBV19	TRBJ2-1	14	-
CASSTTSMNTEAFF	TGTGCCAGCAGCACCACGTCAATGAACACTGAAGCTTTCTTT	-	TRBV9	TRBJ1-1	14	-
CASSSRQGGDEQYF	TGTGCCAGCAGCTCTCGACAGGGTGGGGACGAGCAGTACTTC	many	TRBV7-6	TRBJ2-7	14	TRBD1
CASSYSVGTEQYF	TGTGCCAGCAGTTACTCGGTCGGAACCGAGCAGTACTTC	few	TRBV6-2/TRBV6-3	TRBJ2-7	13	-
CASSPDRDRVYEQYF	TGTGCCAGCAGCCCCGACCGGGACAGGGTCTACGAGCAGTACTTC	many	TRBV7-2	TRBJ2-7	15	TRBD1
CSAAGGNSYNEQFF	TGCAGTGCGGCCGGGGGCAACTCCTACAATGAGCAGTTCTTC	-	TRBV20-1	TRBJ2-1	14	-
CASSYTMARGPGNTIYF	TGTGCCAGCAGTTACACTATGGCCAGGGGGCCTGGAAACACCATATATTTT	many	TRBV6-6	TRBJ1-3	17	TRBD1
CASRNGTLANTGELFF	TGTGCCAGCCGCAACGGGACCCTCGCGAACACCGGGGAGCTGTTTTTT	few	TRBV7-8	TRBJ2-2	16	-
CASSLPGPKDEQFF	TGTGCCAGCAGCTTACCGGGCCCTAAGGATGAGCAGTTCTTC	-	TRBV7-3	TRBJ2-1	14	-
CASLRGLGTEAFF	TGTGCCAGTCTCAGGGGGCTTGGAACTGAAGCTTTCTTT	many	TRBV6-1	TRBJ1-1	13	TRBD1
CASSLGYEQYF	TGTGCCAGCAGCCTCGGATACGAGCAGTACTTC	many	TRBV12-3/TRBV12-4	TRBJ2-7	11	-
CASSLQQGSLMSYEQYF	TGTGCCAGCAGTCTCCAACAGGGTTCCCTAATGTCCTACGAGCAGTACTTC	many	TRBV27	TRBJ2-7	17	-
CSAKPGGETQYF	TGCAGTGCTAAACCAGGGGGCGAGACCCAGTACTTC	many	TRBV20-1	TRBJ2-5	12	TRBD1
CSVMGSSGYSYEQYF	TGCAGTGTTATGGGGAGTAGCGGGTATTCCTACGAGCAGTACTTC	many	TRBV20-1	TRBJ2-7	15	TRBD2
CSVEARVAYGYTF	TGCAGCGTTGAGGCGAGGGTAGCCTATGGCTACACCTTC	many	TRBV29-1	TRBJ1-2	13	-
CASSEWGVSNQPQHF	TGTGCCAGCAGTGAATGGGGCGTCAGCAATCAGCCCCAGCATTTT	many	TRBV2	TRBJ1-5	15	-
CASSVTGGTVGDTQYF	TGTGCCAGCAGCGTTACAGGGGGCACGGTTGGAGATACGCAGTATTTT	many	TRBV7-8	TRBJ2-3	16	TRBD1
CASSFRGGNTGELFF	TGTGCCAGCAGTTTCCGGGGGGGCAACACCGGGGAGCTGTTTTTT	-	TRBV6-5	TRBJ2-2	15	TRBD2
CASSRRPGGTRPHNEQFF	TGTGCCAGTAGCCGCCGCCCGGGGGGGACTAGACCTCACAATGAGCAGTTCTTC	-	TRBV19	TRBJ2-1	18	TRBD2
CSVEGGRDTEAFF	TGCAGCGTTGAAGGAGGACGGGACACTGAAGCTTTCTTT	few	TRBV29-1	TRBJ1-1	13	-
CASSPGTSGYNEQFF	TGTGCCAGCAGCCCCGGGACTAGCGGGTACAATGAGCAGTTCTTC	many	TRBV27	TRBJ2-1	15	TRBD2
CASSSAANTEAFF	TGTGCCAGCAGTTCGGCAGCGAACACTGAAGCTTTCTTT	many	TRBV12-3/TRBV12-4	TRBJ1-1	13	-
CASSLAELAKNIQYF	TGTGCCAGCAGCTTAGCGGAGCTAGCCAAAAACATTCAGTACTTC	many	TRBV7-9	TRBJ2-4	15	-
CASSFDGTNYGYTF	TGTGCCAGCAGCTTCGATGGTACCAACTATGGCTACACCTTC	many	TRBV7-8	TRBJ1-2	14	-
CASTQGTAHNEKLFF	TGTGCCAGCACTCAAGGGACAGCTCATAATGAAAAACTGTTTTTT	few	TRBV7-9	TRBJ1-4	15	TRBD1
CASTLAGTGYEQYF	TGTGCCAGCACATTGGCCGGGACAGGATACGAGCAGTACTTC	many	TRBV5-5	TRBJ2-7	14	TRBD1
CSGAPGLAADTQYF	TGCAGCGGGGCGCCGGGACTAGCTGCGGATACGCAGTATTTT	few	TRBV29-1	TRBJ2-3	14	TRBD2
CASSPRVVNYGYTF	TGTGCCAGCAGCCCACGCGTCGTCAACTATGGCTACACCTTC	many	TRBV7-8	TRBJ1-2	14	-